This TCR beta chain appears in the sequencing data of a study of blood T cells in healthy people across ages (dated by TCRdb to about 2015). Notes on the research overall: In model experiments, template switching captured roughly one uniquely barcoded TCR beta cDNA molecule for every two T cells. The donors were split into four age groups: young (average about 15 years), middle-aged (around 40), aged (approximately 59) and long-lived (under 90). To avoid experimental bias, donors of different ages were distributed randomly across sequencing lanes. Age-related changes in TCR beta repertoire diversity were measured in the study by deep sequencing normalized with unique cDNA molecular identifiers. For two donors (one aged 18 to 30 and one aged 80 or older), the study analyzed two additional independent replicas of 1 million unique cDNA reads from the same blood draw.

The junction carries 13 bases between V and J, which are trimmed by 5 bases and 2 bases respectively. Spanning cysteine to phenylalanine, the CDR3 consists of 15 amino acids. CDR3 DNA only is kept here, 45 bases in frame from base 1. The germline V gene (reference sequence) specifies SGHAT as CDR1 and FQDESV as CDR2. Receptor libraries were prepared by 5' RACE. Sequencing was performed on an Illumina HiSeq 2500. The second PCR ran for about 6 to 12 cycles and used a J-beta primer mix along with a sample-barcoded 5' primer. Each TCR beta cDNA molecule received a unique molecular identifier from a template-switch 5' adaptor carrying 12 random nucleotides. Each sample yielded at least 2.5 million CDR3-containing paired-end reads. All of the RNA was converted into first-strand cDNA using the Mint cDNA synthesis kit, with a TRBC-specific oligonucleotide serving as the primer. After uracil-DNA glycosylase treatment, a first 18-cycle PCR used universal primers M1SS and BC2_uni_R on all cDNA. In the original analysis: Normalization of each sample was performed by random selection of 1 million high-quality reads, each carrying a distinct molecular identifier. Instead of being binned into consensus sequences, reads with shared molecular identifiers were discarded. MiTCR, run with a Q25 quality threshold and the strictest error-elimination algorithm, handled CDR3 identification, clonotype clustering and error correction. A nonparametric unseen species model with Euler transformation was used to estimate lower-bound total TCR beta diversity. TCRdb applied fastp at Q25 and MiXCR to the public reads, then kept only in-frame beta chains. Duplicate CDR3 protein sequences are folded into a single record with the most common DNA and genes. These V and J calls are TCRdb output, not the study's own analysis. The table for this sample lists about 1.5 million distinct CDR3 sequences; approximately 39% of them were counted only once. The ten largest clones take up about 4% of the sample.

Here is what the overall study found, with its caveats: Observed TCR beta diversity per million T cells fell roughly linearly with age, and a significant reduction was already apparent by age approximately 41. The CMV infection status of donors was not known, potentially confounding age-related changes in expanded clonotypes. Since profiling was done on bulk unsorted PBMCs, naive and antigen-experienced compartments could not be conclusively compared. Total diversity estimates from one million sequenced T cells were considered lower bounds and underestimates. Observed TCR beta diversity correlated strongly with the percentage of naive T cells measured by flow cytometry. Compared with the aged group, the long-lived group had more naive CD4+ T cells, fewer expanded clones and increased TCR diversity, suggesting age selection.

Donors were 40 or so systemically healthy Caucasian individuals from Russia aged roughly 6 to 90 years. Each donor gave approximately 9.3 milliliters of peripheral blood, collected into EDTA-treated Vacutainer tubes. Ficoll-Paque density-gradient centrifugation was used to isolate PBMCs, with at least 6 million obtained per sample. Total RNA was extracted from PBMCs with Trizol reagent, with at least 6 micrograms obtained per sample. The percentages of naive CD45RAhigh/CD27high T cells were determined by flow cytometry on a PBMC aliquot from every donor. This clonotype turned up a few times. Its antigen remains undetermined. Qualities for individual bases were not recorded, and no much larger clone is one base off.

The V and J genes are TRBV11-1 and TRBJ2-1; no D gene call is confident. This clonotype originated in a woman under 30 in good health. Sequences were obtained from blood. For the CDR3, the sequence is CASSKPLDPYNEQFF. The DNA reads as follows: TGTGCCAGCAGCAAACCTCTGGATCCCTACAATGAGCAGTTCTTC.